The 16 T cell receptor beta chains below come from one sample, sequenced in a study of blood T cell repertoires in COVID-19. Method: immunoSEQ multiplex PCR; TCRdb's copy keeps in-frame clones and lacks some. This sample has about 200,000 clones; 65% to 90% occur once, and the top ten carry approximately 4.2%. The sequencing input was PBMCs or T cells enriched from blood (not recorded which). These receptors all stem from a woman between 40 and 55 years old with acute COVID-19.

The rearrangement links TRBV27 to TRBJ2-2, with a possible D match to TRBD1 (5 bases). Germline lookup yields CDR1 MNHEY and CDR2 SMNVEV (reference sequence). This CDR3 has 14 residues. The CDR3, as DNA: TGTGCTATCGGCAGGGATGGAAACACCGGGGAGCTGTTTTTT. Translation gives CAIGRDGNTGELFF.

The chain couples TRBV9 to TRBJ2-7, with D perhaps TRBD2 (6 bases). This CDR3 spans 15 amino acids. Germline lookup yields CDR1 SGDLS and CDR2 YYNGEE. The germline V and J ends were trimmed by 4 bases and 4 bases, with 18 bases remaining between them. This chain's CDR3 is CASSPRPGENYEQYF. DNA for the CDR3: TGTGCCAGCAGCCCCCGGCCGGGGGAAAATTACGAGCAGTACTTC.

The V gene is TRBV18, the J gene TRBJ1-1, with 7 bases lining up with TRBD1. The ends lost 3 bases at V and 10 bases at J; junction bases unmatched: 14. The CDR3 has 15 amino acids. CDR1 and CDR2 from the germline V gene are KGHSH and LQKENI. The CDR3 spells CASSPSHDRAEGAFF. The CDR3 DNA is TGTGCCAGCTCACCGTCTCACGACAGGGCTGAGGGAGCTTTCTTT. Drawing the rest from reference TRBV18 and TRBJ1-1, the complete variable domain is NAGVMQNPRHLVRRRGQEARLRCSPMKGHSHVYWYRQLPEEGLKFMVYLQKENIIDESGMPKERFSAEFPKEGPSILRIQQVVRGDSAAYFCASSPSHDRAEGAFFGQGTRLTVV.

The chain is built from TRBV29-1 and TRBJ2-6; 7 nucleotides line up with TRBD1. V shed 5 bases, J shed 2 bases, and the junction held 6 bases outside the gene matches. This CDR3 contains 15 residues. Germline values: CDR1 SQVTM, CDR2 ANQGSEA. The CDR3 reads CSVSSTGAGANVLTF. CDR3 sequence (DNA): TGCAGCGTTTCTTCTACAGGGGCTGGGGCCAACGTCCTGACTTTC.

The chain is built from TRBV5-8 and TRBJ2-6; D remains unclear. Between the trimmed V and J ends, which lost 3 bases and 0 bases, there was a span of 10 bases. This CDR3 region has 16 residues. Germline CDR1 is SGHTS and CDR2 is YDEGEE. CDR3 in amino acids: CASSWAENSGANVLTF. In nucleotides, the CDR3 is TGTGCCAGCAGCTGGGCAGAGAACTCTGGGGCCAACGTCCTGACTTTC. The full variable domain, in which reference TRBV5-8 and TRBJ2-6 provide the parts outside the CDR3, is EAGVTQSPTHLIKTRGQQATLRCSPISGHTSVYWYQQALGLGLQFLLWYDEGEERNRGNFPPRFSGRQFPNYSSELNVNALELEDSALYLCASSWAENSGANVLTFGAGSRLTVL.

Of note for this clone: Relative to the germline gene, one junction end is altered; a read error may explain this. The genes are TRBV19 and TRBJ2-7; D assignment may be TRBD1 or TRBD2 (5 bases each). Germline V gene data show CDR1 as LNHDA and CDR2 as SQIVND (reference sequence). There are 19 residues in the CDR3. The CDR3, as DNA: TGTGCGAGTAGAGGGGCAGGGCTCGGTCCAACAGTCTTTGGCTACGAGCAGTACTTC. Its translation: CASRGAGLGPTVFGYEQYF.

V is TRBV7-3 and J is TRBJ2-1, with TRBD2 matching over 10 bases. The CDR3 has 13 residues. Trimming at V came to 6 bases and at J to 7 bases, leaving 3 bases not matched to a gene. Germline V gene sequence: CDR1 SGHTA, CDR2 FQGTGA. The CDR3 sequence: CASRDSGRNEQFF. The CDR3 nucleotides read TGTGCCAGCAGGGATAGCGGGAGGAATGAGCAGTTCTTC.

V usage is TRBV28 and J usage is TRBJ2-1; 9 positions agree with TRBD1. CDR1 MDHEN and CDR2 SYDVKM come from the germline V gene. The CDR3 runs to 16 residues. V was pared by 6 bases and J by 0 bases, with 6 bases of the junction left unmatched. As DNA, the CDR3 is TGTGCCAGCAGCGCTCTGGACAGGGGCTCCTACAATGAGCAGTTCTTC. As protein: CASSALDRGSYNEQFF.

The J gene is TRBJ1-6, the V gene TRBV5-5; D gene uncertain. Germline V gives CDR1 SGHKS, CDR2 YYEKEE (reference sequence). This CDR3 has 15 residues. Trimming took off 2 bases at V and 9 bases at J, with 15 bases between the two ends. The CDR3 reads CASSFGRAGSSPLHF. For the CDR3, the DNA is TGTGCCAGCAGCTTTGGTCGCGCCGGGTCTTCACCCCTCCACTTT.

J is TRBJ2-3 and V is TRBV7-9; the D is unclear. The germline V gene has CDR1 SEHNR and CDR2 FQNEAQ (reference sequence). V shed 4 bases and J shed 3 bases, with 14 bases lying between them. CDR3 size: 15 residues. CDR3 nucleotide sequence: TGTGCCAGCAGCTACCACAACCTAGAAACAGATACGCAGTATTTT. Amino acid sequence: CASSYHNLETDTQYF.

The rearrangement links TRBV3-1 (or the pseudogene TRBV3-2) to TRBJ2-2; the match to TRBD1 covers 8 bases. The J segment lost 4 bases and the V segment lost 8 bases, leaving 6 bases of the junction unmatched. The CDR3 is 14 residues long. Per germline, CDR1 LGHDT and CDR2 YNNKEL (reference sequence). CDR3: CASCDRGGTGELFF. CDR3 nucleotides: TGTGCCAGCTGTGACAGGGGTGGCACCGGGGAGCTGTTTTTT.

The J gene is TRBJ2-5, the V gene TRBV7-6; TRBD1 matches 7 bases. With 5 bases clipped from V and 4 bases from J, the junction kept 13 bases outside the gene matches. The CDR3 has 16 residues. Per the germline V gene, CDR1 is SGHVS and CDR2 is FNYEAQ. The chain's CDR3 is CASSIRTGLQGETQYF. CDR3 DNA: TGTGCCAGCAGCATAAGGACAGGCCTACAGGGAGAGACCCAGTACTTC.

This clone was detected only a few times. The gene calls are TRBV4-2 and TRBJ2-6; 14 bases fit TRBD2. With V trimmed by 0 bases and J by 2 bases, 9 bases remained unmatched. The germline CDR1 and CDR2 sequences are LGHNA and YNFKEQ. The CDR3 sequence is 21 residues long. The CDR3 DNA sequence: TGTGCCAGCAGCCAAGACCCTCTGACTAGCGGGAGGGCCCCTGGGGCCAACGTCCTGACTTTC. Its protein product is CASSQDPLTSGRAPGANVLTF.

CDR3 residues: CASSPGSSDTQYF. CDR3 nucleotides: TGCGCCAGCAGCCCCGGGTCCTCAGATACGCAGTATTTT. The V and J genes are TRBV5-1 and TRBJ2-3; D call uncertain. V gave up 4 bases and J gave up 4 bases, with 10 bases separating them. The length of the CDR3 is 13 residues. Germline assignment: CDR1 SGHRS and CDR2 YFSETQ.

The CDR3 region has the DNA TGTGCCAGCAGTTCCTCCGGGACAGGGATGAGTGAGCAGTTCTTC. It translates to CASSSSGTGMSEQFF. This rearrangement joins TRBV6-5 to TRBJ2-1; 9 bases line up with TRBD1. J gave up 9 bases and V 4 bases, and 10 bases lay outside the gene matches. The CDR3 spans 15 residues. Germline-derived CDR1 and CDR2 are MNHEY and SVGAGI.

This sequence joins TRBV18 and TRBJ1-5; D unclear. The germline gives CDR1 KGHSH, CDR2 LQKENI. The CDR3 sequence is 14 residues long. The V gene lost 2 bases and the J gene lost 5 bases, with 10 bases spanning the gap. CDR3 region: CASSPDNLDQPQHF. CDR3 in DNA: TGTGCCAGCTCACCAGACAACTTAGATCAGCCCCAGCATTTT.